Sequencing of this T cell receptor (beta chain) was carried out in a study of early T cells in non-severe SARS-CoV-2 infection (dated by TCRdb to the early 2020s). About the investigation overall: TCR sequencing used bulk RNA from unsorted whole blood, so alpha and beta chains could not be paired. The investigation overall reported the following: VDJdb matching was skewed toward anti-spike CD8 responses and likely underestimated virus-specific expansions, missing private and CD4 specificities.

The receptor library was made with 5' RACE. Instrument used: NextSeq 500. The TCR library protocol attached unique molecular identifiers to individual cDNA molecules to correct for sequencing error and PCR bias. TCR alpha and beta chains were both sequenced, and the abundances of alpha and beta sequences in each sample were closely correlated with each other. Per the source publication's procedure: Decombinator V4 was used to annotate the V gene, J gene and CDR3 of the TCR sequences. Expanded TCRs were defined as changing significantly between any two time points under a Poisson model with p below 0.0001. TCR abundances were normalised to the total number of TCRs sequenced per sample and were expressed as counts per million. TRAV1-2 paired with TRAJ12, TRAJ20 or TRAJ33 defined MAIT TCRs, while TRAV10 paired with TRAJ18 defined iNKT TCRs. A search of VDJdb, accessed on 1 November 2021, was run for TCRs annotated to CMV, EBV and SARS-CoV-2, with TCRs annotated for multiple antigens excluded. TCRdb's own reprocessing of the public reads used fastp at Q25 and MiXCR and kept productive beta chains. Rows are combined by CDR3 protein, so each entry shows the most common genes and DNA. Clone size and V and J calls follow TCRdb, not the original study. Across this sample there are 85,000 to 90,000 distinct CDR3 sequences, with over 12% seen only once. Approximately 0.5% of the sample is taken by the ten largest.

CDR1 SGHAT and CDR2 FQNNGV are derived from the germline V gene. V loses 1 base of germline sequence and J loses 6 bases, and the interval between the two ends is 16 bases. The CDR3 runs 16 residues from the cysteine to the phenylalanine. This entry keeps only the CDR3 DNA: 48 bases, framed from base 1. This clonotype has a count of ten or more. Its antigen is currently not known. No much larger clonotype is one base removed from it; base qualities were not supplied. A case-control design nested within a healthcare worker cohort in London, UK, was used, with weekly nasopharyngeal swab PCR tests and blood sampling performed. Healthcare workers were recruited between 23 and 31 March 2020, during the week of the UK lockdown, and were followed weekly for up to roughly 16 weeks.

This receptor was taken from an adult who was a healthcare worker with PCR-confirmed SARS-CoV-2 infection or an uninfected control (not recorded which). Sequenced: whole blood. The chain is encoded by TRBV11-2 joined to TRBJ2-1; no D segment can be confidently identified. The CDR3 protein is CASSLAPGTWGNEQFF. The DNA is TGTGCCAGCAGCTTAGCCCCCGGAACCTGGGGCAATGAGCAGTTCTTC.